Each of the 11 T cell receptor beta chains below was sequenced from the same sample in a study of T cell responses to AZD1222 COVID-19 vaccine. Repertoires were generated with immunoSEQ multiplex PCR, while TCRdb's copy carries only in-frame clones and drops some. Among more than 50,000 clones listed, roughly 78% were seen once. The source was peripheral blood, collected on day 0 of MenACWY control vaccination. Receptors were obtained from an adult in good health.

The gene calls are TRBV3-1 (or the pseudogene TRBV3-2) and TRBJ1-1; 7 nucleotides agree with TRBD1. Germline assignment: CDR1 LGHDT and CDR2 YNNKEL (reference sequence). The J segment lost 5 bases and the V segment lost 8 bases, leaving 8 bases of the junction unmatched. This CDR3 spans 13 amino acids. The CDR3 DNA sequence: TGTGCCAGCTCCCAGGGGGGGGGAACTGAAGCTTTCTTT. It yields the protein CASSQGGGTEAFF.

This clone was found a few times. The V gene is TRBV6-1, the J gene TRBJ2-3; 10 bases agree with TRBD2. V lost 2 bases to trimming and J lost 4 bases; unmatched junction nucleotides: 0. This CDR3 is built from 14 residues. CDR1 and CDR2 from the germline V gene are MNHNS and SASEGT. CDR3 region: CASSELAGADTQYF. DNA for the CDR3: TGTGCCAGCAGTGAACTAGCGGGAGCAGATACGCAGTATTTT.

V usage is TRBV7-9 and J usage is TRBJ1-1, with TRBD1 matching 7 bases. Germline values: CDR1 SEHNR, CDR2 FQNEAQ (reference sequence). The J segment lost 6 bases and the V segment lost 2 bases, leaving 6 bases of the junction unmatched. This CDR3 is built from 14 residues. CDR3 nucleotide sequence: TGTGCCAGCAGCTTACAGGGGGATTCGCCTGAAGCTTTCTTT. Translation gives CASSLQGDSPEAFF.

The chain links TRBV30 to TRBJ1-1; D is unresolved. This CDR3 has 13 residues. CDR1 is GTSNPN, CDR2 SVGIG, per germline (reference sequence). Trimming removed 3 bases at V and 0 bases at J, with 8 bases between. CDR3 in amino acids: CAWRVAMNTEAFF. In DNA form, the CDR3 reads TGTGCCTGGAGGGTAGCTATGAACACTGAAGCTTTCTTT. Complete variable domain (other parts from reference TRBV30 and TRBJ1-1): SQTIHQWPATLVQPVGSPLSLECTVEGTSNPNLYWYRQAAGRGLQLLFYSVGIGQISSEVPQNLSASRPQDRQFILSSKKLLLSDSGFYLCAWRVAMNTEAFFGQGTRLTVV.

The J gene is TRBJ2-7, the V gene TRBV29-1; D not certain. From germline, CDR1 is SQVTM and CDR2 ANQGSEA. V shed 7 bases and J shed 2 bases, with 15 bases lying between them. This CDR3 contains 13 residues. The CDR3 region is CSAVAVDPYEQYF. CDR3 DNA sequence: TGCAGCGCCGTAGCTGTAGACCCCTACGAGCAGTACTTC.

The genes are TRBV30 and TRBJ1-2, with a possible D match to TRBD1 (6 bases). Trimming removed 4 bases from V and 2 bases from J, with 14 bases in between. The length of the CDR3 is 14 residues. Per the germline V gene, CDR1 is GTSNPN and CDR2 is SVGIG (reference sequence). CDR3 in DNA: TGTGCCTGGATTTCCCCGGACAGAAACTATGGCTACACCTTC. This codes for CAWISPDRNYGYTF.

Worth noting for this clone: The junction departs from germline at one end; a sequencing error may be responsible. The J gene is TRBJ2-7, the V gene TRBV6-2 or TRBV6-3, with unresolved D. The CDR3 is made up of 13 amino acids. The germline gives CDR1 MNHEY, CDR2 SVGEGT. The CDR3 reads CASSYLDQPKMLF. CDR3 DNA sequence: TGTGCCAGCAGTTACCTGGACCAGCCGAAAATGTTGTTC.

The V call is TRBV7-2, the J call TRBJ2-6, with D tentatively TRBD2 (5 bases). The CDR3 runs 15 residues. The germline gives CDR1 SGHTA, CDR2 FQGNSA. Deletions cut 1 base from V and 4 bases from J, with 8 bases between. The CDR3 DNA reads TGTGCCAGCAGCTTAGGAGGGTACGGGGCCAACGTCCTGACTTTC. It specifies CASSLGGYGANVLTF.

This sequence joins TRBV5-4 and TRBJ1-1, with D perhaps TRBD1 (6 bases). Trimming took off 4 bases at V and 1 base at J, with 20 bases between the two ends. The CDR3 length is 17 residues. CDR1 SGHNT and CDR2 YYREEE come from the germline V gene (reference sequence). This CDR3 is CASSRGLQGFENTEAFF. Here the CDR3 DNA reads TGTGCCAGCAGCCGCGGCCTACAGGGATTTGAGAACACTGAAGCTTTCTTT. The variable domain in full, with the rest retrieved from reference TRBV5-4 and TRBJ1-1, is ETGVTQSPTHLIKTRGQQVTLRCSSQSGHNTVSWYQQALGQGPQFIFQYYREEENGRGNFPPRFSGLQFPNYSSELNVNALELDDSALYLCASSRGLQGFENTEAFFGQGTRLTVV.

This chain joins TRBV2 and TRBJ1-5; weak D call: TRBD1 (5 bases). CDR3 length: 14 amino acids. Per the germline V gene, CDR1 is SNHLY and CDR2 is FYNNEI. Trimming removed 6 bases from V and 0 bases from J, with 9 bases in between. Written as DNA, the CDR3 is TGTGCCAGCAGGGACGGGACTAGCAATCAGCCCCAGCATTTT. Protein: CASRDGTSNQPQHF.

The genes are TRBV3-1 (or the pseudogene TRBV3-2) and TRBJ1-5, with unresolved D. With 2 bases removed from V and 3 bases from J, the gap between germline ends came to 5 bases. CDR3 length equals 13 residues. The germline CDR1 and CDR2 sequences are LGHDT and YNNKEL (reference sequence). CDR3 sequence reads: CASSQQINQPQHF. As DNA, the CDR3 is TGTGCCAGCAGCCAACAGATCAATCAGCCCCAGCATTTT.